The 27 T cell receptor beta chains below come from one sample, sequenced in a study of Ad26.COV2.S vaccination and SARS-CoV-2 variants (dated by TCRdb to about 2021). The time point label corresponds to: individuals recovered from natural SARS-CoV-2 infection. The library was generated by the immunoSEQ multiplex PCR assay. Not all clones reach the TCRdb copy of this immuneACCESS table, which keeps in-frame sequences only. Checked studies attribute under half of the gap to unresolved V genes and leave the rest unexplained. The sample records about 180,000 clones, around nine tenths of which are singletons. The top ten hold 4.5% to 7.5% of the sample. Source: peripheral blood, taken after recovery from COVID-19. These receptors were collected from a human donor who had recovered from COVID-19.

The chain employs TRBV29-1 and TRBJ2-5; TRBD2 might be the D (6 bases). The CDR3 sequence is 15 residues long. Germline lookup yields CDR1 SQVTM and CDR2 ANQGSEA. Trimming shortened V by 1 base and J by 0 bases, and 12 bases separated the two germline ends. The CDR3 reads CSVEGLAENQETQYF. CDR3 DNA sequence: TGCAGCGTTGAAGGTTTAGCGGAAAACCAAGAGACCCAGTACTTC.

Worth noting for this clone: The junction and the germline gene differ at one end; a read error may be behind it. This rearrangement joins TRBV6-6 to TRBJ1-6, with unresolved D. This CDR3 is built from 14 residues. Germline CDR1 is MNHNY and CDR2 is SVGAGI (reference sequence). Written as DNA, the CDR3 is TGTGCCATTCAGGCGGGGTCCTATAATTCACCCCCCCACTTT. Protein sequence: CAIQAGSYNSPPHF.

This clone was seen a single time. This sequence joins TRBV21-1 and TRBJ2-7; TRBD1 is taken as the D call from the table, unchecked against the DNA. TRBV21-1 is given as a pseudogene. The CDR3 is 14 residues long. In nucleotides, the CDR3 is TGTGCCAGCAGCATAATGACAGGGGGCGACGAGCAGTACTTC. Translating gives CASSIMTGGDEQYF.

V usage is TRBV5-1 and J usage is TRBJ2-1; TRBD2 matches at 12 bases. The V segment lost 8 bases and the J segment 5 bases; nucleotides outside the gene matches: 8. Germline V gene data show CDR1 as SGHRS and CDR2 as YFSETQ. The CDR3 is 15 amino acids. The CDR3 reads CASAPRLAGDNEQFF. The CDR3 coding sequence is TGCGCCAGTGCACCTCGACTAGCGGGGGACAATGAGCAGTTCTTC.

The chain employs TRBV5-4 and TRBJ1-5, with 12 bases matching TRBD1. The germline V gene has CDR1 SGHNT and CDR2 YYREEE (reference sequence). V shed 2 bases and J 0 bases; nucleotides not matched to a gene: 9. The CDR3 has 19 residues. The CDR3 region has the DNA TGTGCCAGCAGCTTTCCGGGACAGGGGGCAAGTTATAGCAATCAGCCCCAGCATTTT. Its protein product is CASSFPGQGASYSNQPQHF. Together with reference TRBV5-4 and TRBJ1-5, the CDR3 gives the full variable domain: ETGVTQSPTHLIKTRGQQVTLRCSSQSGHNTVSWYQQALGQGPQFIFQYYREEENGRGNFPPRFSGLQFPNYSSELNVNALELDDSALYLCASSFPGQGASYSNQPQHFGDGTRLSIL.

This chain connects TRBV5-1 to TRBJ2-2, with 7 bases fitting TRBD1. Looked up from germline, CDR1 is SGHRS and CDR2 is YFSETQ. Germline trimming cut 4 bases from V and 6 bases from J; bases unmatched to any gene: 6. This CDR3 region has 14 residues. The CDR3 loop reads CASSGTGQAGELFF. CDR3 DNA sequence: TGCGCCAGCAGCGGAACCGGACAGGCCGGGGAGCTGTTTTTT.

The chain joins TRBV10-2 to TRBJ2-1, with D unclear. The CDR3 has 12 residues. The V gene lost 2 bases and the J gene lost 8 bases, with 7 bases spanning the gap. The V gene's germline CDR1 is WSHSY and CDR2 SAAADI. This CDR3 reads CASSETTDEQFF. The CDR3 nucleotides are TGCGCCAGCAGTGAGACTACCGATGAGCAGTTCTTC.

CDR3: CASSLVGSRGSYNEQFF. The CDR3 nucleotides read TGTGCCAGCAGCTTAGTTGGGAGTCGGGGATCCTACAATGAGCAGTTCTTC. The J gene is TRBJ2-1, the V gene TRBV7-2; a possible D gene is TRBD2 (5 bases). V was pared by 1 base and J by 1 base, with 14 bases between. Looked up from germline, CDR1 is SGHTA and CDR2 is FQGNSA. This CDR3 has 17 residues.

In nucleotides, the CDR3 is TGTGCCAGCAGCTTAGGAGGCCGGGACTCTCAGTTCTTC. Protein sequence: CASSLGGRDSQFF. The V call is TRBV11-1, the J call TRBJ2-7, with D tentatively TRBD2 (6 bases). The better agreement between TRBJ2-1 and the DNA end casts doubt on the J call. The CDR3 is made up of 13 amino acids. The germline V gene encodes CDR1 SGHAT and CDR2 FQDESV (reference sequence).

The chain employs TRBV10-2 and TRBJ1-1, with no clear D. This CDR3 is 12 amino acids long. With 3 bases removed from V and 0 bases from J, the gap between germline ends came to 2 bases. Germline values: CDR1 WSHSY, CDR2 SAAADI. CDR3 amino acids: CASSEVNTEAFF. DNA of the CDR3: TGCGCCAGCAGTGAAGTGAACACTGAAGCTTTCTTT.

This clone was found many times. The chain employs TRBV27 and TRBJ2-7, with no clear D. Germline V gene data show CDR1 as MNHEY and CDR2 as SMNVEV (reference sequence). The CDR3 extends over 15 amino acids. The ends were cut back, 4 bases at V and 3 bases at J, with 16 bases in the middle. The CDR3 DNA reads TGTGCCAGCAGTTATGGAATCAACTCTCTCTACGAGCAGTACTTC. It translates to CASSYGINSLYEQYF.

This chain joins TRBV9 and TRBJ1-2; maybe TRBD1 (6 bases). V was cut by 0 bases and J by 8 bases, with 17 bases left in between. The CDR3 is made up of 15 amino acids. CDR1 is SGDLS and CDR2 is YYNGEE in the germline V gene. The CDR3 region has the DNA TGTGCCAGCAGCGTAGACGGCAGGGGAGGCGAGGGCTACACCTTC. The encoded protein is CASSVDGRGGEGYTF.

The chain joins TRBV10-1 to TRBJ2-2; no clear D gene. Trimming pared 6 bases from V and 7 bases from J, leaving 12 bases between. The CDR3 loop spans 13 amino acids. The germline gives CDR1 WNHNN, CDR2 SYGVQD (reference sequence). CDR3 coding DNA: TGCGCCAGCAGGGCCCAAGGGAACGGGGAGCTGTTTTTT. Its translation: CASRAQGNGELFF.

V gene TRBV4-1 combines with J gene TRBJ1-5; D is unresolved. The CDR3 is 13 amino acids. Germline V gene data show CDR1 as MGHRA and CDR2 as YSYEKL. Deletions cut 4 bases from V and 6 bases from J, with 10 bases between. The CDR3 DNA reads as TGCGCCAGCAGCCCTCGGATGTCTCAGCCCCAGCATTTT. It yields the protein CASSPRMSQPQHF.

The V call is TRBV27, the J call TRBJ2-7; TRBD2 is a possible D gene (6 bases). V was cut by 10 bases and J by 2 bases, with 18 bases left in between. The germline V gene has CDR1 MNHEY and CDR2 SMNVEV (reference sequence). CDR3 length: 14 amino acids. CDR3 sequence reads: CATSPGGITYEQYF. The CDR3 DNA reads TGTGCCACCTCGCCCGGCGGGATTACCTACGAGCAGTACTTC.

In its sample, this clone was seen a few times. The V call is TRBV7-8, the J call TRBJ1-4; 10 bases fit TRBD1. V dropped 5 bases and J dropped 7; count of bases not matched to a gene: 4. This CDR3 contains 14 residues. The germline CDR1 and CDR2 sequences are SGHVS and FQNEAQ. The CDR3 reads CASSRDRGSEKLFF. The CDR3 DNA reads TGTGCCAGCAGCCGGGACAGGGGCAGTGAAAAACTGTTTTTT.

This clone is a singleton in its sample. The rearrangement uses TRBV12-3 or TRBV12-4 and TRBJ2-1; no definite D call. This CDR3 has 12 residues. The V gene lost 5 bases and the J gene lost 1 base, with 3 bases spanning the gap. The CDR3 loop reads CASSGSYNEQFF. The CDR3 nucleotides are TGTGCCAGCAGTGGGTCCTACAATGAGCAGTTCTTC.

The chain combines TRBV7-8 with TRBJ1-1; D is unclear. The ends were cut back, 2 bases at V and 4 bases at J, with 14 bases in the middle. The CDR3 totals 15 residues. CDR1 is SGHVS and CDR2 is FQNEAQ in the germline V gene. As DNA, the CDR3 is TGTGCCAGCAGCTTACGGGAACCCCCGGGCACTGAAGCTTTCTTT. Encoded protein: CASSLREPPGTEAFF.

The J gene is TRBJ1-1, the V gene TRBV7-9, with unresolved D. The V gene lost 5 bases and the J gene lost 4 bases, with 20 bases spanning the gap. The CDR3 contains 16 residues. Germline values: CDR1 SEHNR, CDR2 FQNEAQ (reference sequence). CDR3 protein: CASSHDFKEERTEAFF. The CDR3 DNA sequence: TGTGCCAGCAGCCATGATTTCAAAGAGGAACGCACTGAAGCTTTCTTT.

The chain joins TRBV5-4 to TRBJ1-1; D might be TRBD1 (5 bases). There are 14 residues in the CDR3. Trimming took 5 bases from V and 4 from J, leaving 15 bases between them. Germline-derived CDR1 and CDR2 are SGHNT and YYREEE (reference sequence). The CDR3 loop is CASRTGGGSTEAFF. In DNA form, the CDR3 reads TGTGCCAGCAGAACTGGGGGGGGAAGCACTGAAGCTTTCTTT.

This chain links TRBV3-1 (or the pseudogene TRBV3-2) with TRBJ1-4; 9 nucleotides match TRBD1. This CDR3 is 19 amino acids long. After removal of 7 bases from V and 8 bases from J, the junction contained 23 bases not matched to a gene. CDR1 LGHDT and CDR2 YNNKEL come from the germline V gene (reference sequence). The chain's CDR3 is CASTTSYGGFGTGIEKLFF. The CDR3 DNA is TGTGCCAGCACCACAAGTTACGGAGGTTTTGGGACAGGGATAGAAAAACTGTTTTTT.

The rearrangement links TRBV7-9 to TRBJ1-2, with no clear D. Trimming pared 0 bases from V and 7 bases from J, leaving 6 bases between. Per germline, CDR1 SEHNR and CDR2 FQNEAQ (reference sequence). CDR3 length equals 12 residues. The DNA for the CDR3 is TGTGCCAGCAGCTTAGCCGCCCCTGGCTACACCTTC. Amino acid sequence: CASSLAAPGYTF. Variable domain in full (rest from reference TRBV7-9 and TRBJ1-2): DTGVSQNPRHKITKRGQNVTFRCDPISEHNRLYWYRQTLGQGPEFLTYFQNEAQLEKSRLLSDRFSAERPKGSFSTLEIQRTEQGDSAMYLCASSLAAPGYTFGSGTRLTVV.

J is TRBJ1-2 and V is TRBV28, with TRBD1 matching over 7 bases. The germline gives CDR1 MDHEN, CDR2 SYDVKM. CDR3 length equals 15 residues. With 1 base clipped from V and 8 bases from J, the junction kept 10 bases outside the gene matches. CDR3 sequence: CASSLSFLTGQGYTF. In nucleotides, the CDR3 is TGTGCCAGCAGTTTATCCTTCTTGACAGGGCAGGGCTACACCTTC.

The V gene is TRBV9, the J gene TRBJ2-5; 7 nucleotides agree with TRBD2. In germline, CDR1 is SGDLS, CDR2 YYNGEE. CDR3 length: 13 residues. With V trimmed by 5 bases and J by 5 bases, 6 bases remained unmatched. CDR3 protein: CASSHREGETQYF. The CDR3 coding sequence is TGTGCCAGCAGTCATAGGGAGGGGGAGACCCAGTACTTC.

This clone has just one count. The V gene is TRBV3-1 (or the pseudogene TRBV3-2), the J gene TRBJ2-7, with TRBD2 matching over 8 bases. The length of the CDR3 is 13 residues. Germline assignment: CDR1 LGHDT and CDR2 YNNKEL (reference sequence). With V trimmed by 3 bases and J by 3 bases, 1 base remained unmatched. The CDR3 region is CASSHGTSYEQYF. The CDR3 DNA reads TGTGCCAGCAGCCACGGGACTAGCTACGAGCAGTACTTC.

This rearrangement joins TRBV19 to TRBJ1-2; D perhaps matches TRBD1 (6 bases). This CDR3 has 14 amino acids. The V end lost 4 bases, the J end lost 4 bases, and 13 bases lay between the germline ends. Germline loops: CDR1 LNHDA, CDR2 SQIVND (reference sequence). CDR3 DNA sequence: TGTGCCAGTAGTAGACAAGACAGGCTCTATGGCTACACCTTC. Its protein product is CASSRQDRLYGYTF.

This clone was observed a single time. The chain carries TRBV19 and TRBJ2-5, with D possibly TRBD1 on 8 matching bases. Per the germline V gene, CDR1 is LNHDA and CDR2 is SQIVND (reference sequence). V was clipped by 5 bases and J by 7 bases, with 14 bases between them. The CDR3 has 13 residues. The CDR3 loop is CASSPDREGTQYF. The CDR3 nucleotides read TGTGCCAGTAGTCCGGACAGGGAGGGGACCCAGTACTTC. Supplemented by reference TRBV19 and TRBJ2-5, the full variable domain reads DGGITQSPKYLFRKEGQNVTLSCEQNLNHDAMYWYRQDPGQGLRLIYYSQIVNDFQKGDIAEGYSVSREKKESFPLTVTSAQKNPTAFYLCASSPDREGTQYFGPGTRLLVL.